The 14 T cell receptor beta chains presented below share a single source sample, sequenced in a study of T cell responses to AZD1222 COVID-19 vaccine. Repertoires were generated with immunoSEQ multiplex PCR, while TCRdb's copy carries only in-frame clones and drops some. Seen here are roughly 81,000 clones, roughly 88% observed once, and the top ten hold under 20%. The source material was peripheral blood, sampled on day 0 of AZD1222 vaccination. These receptors all stem from an adult in good health.

The CDR3 coding sequence is TGTGCCAGTAGTCCCCGTTCGGGTACGACCGGGGAGCTGTTTTTT. This translates into CASSPRSGTTGELFF. J is TRBJ2-2 and V is TRBV19, with D unresolved. The CDR3 spans 15 residues. Trimming cost V 5 bases and J 5 bases, with 15 bases left between them. Looked up from germline, CDR1 is LNHDA and CDR2 is SQIVND (reference sequence).

This clone has just a few counts. The DNA for the CDR3 is TGTGCCACCGCTACTAGCACAGAGACCCAGTACTTC. Amino acid sequence: CATATSTETQYF. The chain employs TRBV10-3 and TRBJ2-5, with D tentatively TRBD2 (6 bases). The CDR3 spans 12 residues. CDR1 is ENHRY, CDR2 SYGVKD, per germline. Trimming left V 10 bases short and J 4 bases short, with 13 bases between.

The chain combines TRBV5-1 with TRBJ1-1, with D unclear. Germline V gene sequence: CDR1 SGHRS, CDR2 YFSETQ. Trimming pared 0 bases from V and 1 base from J, leaving 7 bases between. CDR3 length: 14 amino acids. The CDR3 nucleotides are TGCGCCAGCAGCTTGGCGCCCCCGAACACTGAAGCTTTCTTT. This translates into CASSLAPPNTEAFF.

The rearrangement joins TRBV7-9 to TRBJ1-2; D is unclear. V lost 7 bases to trimming and J lost 4 bases, with 19 bases between them. Germline CDR1 SEHNR, CDR2 FQNEAQ (reference sequence). The CDR3 totals 15 residues. In nucleotides, the CDR3 is TGTGCCAGCACCTCGGTGGGTGTGGACCTCTATGGCTACACCTTC. Protein sequence: CASTSVGVDLYGYTF.

The J gene is TRBJ2-2, the V gene TRBV6-4; D is undetermined. The germline V gene encodes CDR1 MRHNA and CDR2 SNTAGT. V gave up 4 bases and J gave up 1 base, with 7 bases separating them. This CDR3 comprises 14 residues. The CDR3: CASSARVNTGELFF. The DNA for the CDR3 is TGTGCCAGCAGTGCACGGGTGAACACCGGGGAGCTGTTTTTT.

The rearrangement links TRBV5-1 to TRBJ2-3; 8 positions match TRBD2. This CDR3 comprises 15 residues. CDR1 is SGHRS, CDR2 YFSETQ, per germline. V lost 0 bases to trimming and J lost 4 bases; unmatched junction nucleotides: 4. CDR3 amino acids: CASSLESGRADTQYF. The CDR3 bases are TGCGCCAGCAGCTTGGAGAGCGGGAGAGCAGATACGCAGTATTTT.

The chain employs TRBV19 and TRBJ1-1; D is possibly TRBD1 (5 bases). Trimming cost V 2 bases and J 1 base, with 11 bases left between them. The CDR3 covers 15 residues. Germline loops: CDR1 LNHDA, CDR2 SQIVND (reference sequence). The CDR3 DNA reads as TGTGCCAGTAGTATATGGGGGGTTCCGAACACTGAAGCTTTCTTT. Its protein is CASSIWGVPNTEAFF.

The chain recombines TRBV9 with TRBJ2-3; no clear D. The CDR3 is 15 residues long. Germline CDR1 is SGDLS and CDR2 is YYNGEE. Trimming took 0 bases from V and 4 from J, leaving 12 bases between them. In DNA form, the CDR3 reads TGTGCCAGCAGCGTAGCTGCTAGTCTCGCAGATACGCAGTATTTT. This encodes CASSVAASLADTQYF. Supplemented by reference TRBV9 and TRBJ2-3, the full variable domain reads DSGVTQTPKHLITATGQRVTLRCSPRSGDLSVYWYQQSLDQGLQFLIQYYNGEERAKGNILERFSAQQFPDLHSELNLSSLELGDSALYFCASSVAASLADTQYFGPGTRLTVL.

CDR3 DNA sequence: TGTGCCAGCAGTTACTCGCAAGGGAGGGTTTCCTACGAGCAGTACTTC. Translated, it gives CASSYSQGRVSYEQYF. The chain has TRBV6-5 and TRBJ2-7, with 7 bases that match TRBD2. V shed 0 bases, J shed 1 base, and the junction held 6 bases outside the gene matches. The CDR3 covers 16 residues. Germline V gene sequence: CDR1 MNHEY, CDR2 SVGAGI.

The chain carries TRBV6-2 or TRBV6-3 and TRBJ1-1; D might be TRBD1 (5 bases). With 0 bases removed from V and 2 bases from J, the gap between germline ends came to 10 bases. CDR3 length: 15 residues. Looked up from germline, CDR1 is MNHEY and CDR2 is SVGEGT. The CDR3 DNA is TGTGCCAGCAGTTACTCCGCAGGGCTAAACACTGAAGCTTTCTTT. It yields the protein CASSYSAGLNTEAFF.

The chain uses TRBV7-3 and TRBJ2-5, with 15 bases fitting TRBD2. Germline assignment: CDR1 SGHTA and CDR2 FQGTGA. CDR3 length equals 16 residues. V shed 5 bases and J 3 bases; nucleotides not matched to a gene: 4. The CDR3 DNA is TGTGCCAGCAGCCGACGGACTAGCGGGAGGGAAGAGACCCAGTACTTC. It encodes CASSRRTSGREETQYF.

The chain couples TRBV29-1 to TRBJ1-1, with unresolved D. The CDR3 is made up of 11 amino acids. The germline CDR1 and CDR2 sequences are SQVTM and ANQGSEA. V was clipped by 6 bases and J by 4 bases, with 9 bases between them. In nucleotides, the CDR3 is TGCAGCGTCCTTTTGTTCACTGAAGCTTTCTTT. Encoded protein: CSVLLFTEAFF.

This chain links TRBV12-5 with TRBJ1-3; maybe TRBD1 (6 bases). Germline V gene lookup returns CDR1 LGHNT and CDR2 FRNRAP. Trimming took off 6 bases at V and 0 bases at J, with 24 bases between the two ends. The length of the CDR3 is 19 residues. The CDR3 region is CASGPDPGHILPSGNTIYF. The CDR3 DNA reads as TGTGCTAGTGGACCGGACCCGGGACACATCTTACCCTCTGGAAACACCATATATTTT.

The gene calls are TRBV27 and TRBJ2-3; D tentatively fits TRBD1 or TRBD2 (5 bases each). The CDR3 spans 15 residues. Looked up from germline, CDR1 is MNHEY and CDR2 is SMNVEV (reference sequence). Between the trimmed V and J ends, which lost 4 bases and 2 bases, there was a span of 13 bases. CDR3 nucleotides: TGTGCCAGCAGTTCGAGGGGCAGGGCCACAGATACGCAGTATTTT. This sequence encodes CASSSRGRATDTQYF.